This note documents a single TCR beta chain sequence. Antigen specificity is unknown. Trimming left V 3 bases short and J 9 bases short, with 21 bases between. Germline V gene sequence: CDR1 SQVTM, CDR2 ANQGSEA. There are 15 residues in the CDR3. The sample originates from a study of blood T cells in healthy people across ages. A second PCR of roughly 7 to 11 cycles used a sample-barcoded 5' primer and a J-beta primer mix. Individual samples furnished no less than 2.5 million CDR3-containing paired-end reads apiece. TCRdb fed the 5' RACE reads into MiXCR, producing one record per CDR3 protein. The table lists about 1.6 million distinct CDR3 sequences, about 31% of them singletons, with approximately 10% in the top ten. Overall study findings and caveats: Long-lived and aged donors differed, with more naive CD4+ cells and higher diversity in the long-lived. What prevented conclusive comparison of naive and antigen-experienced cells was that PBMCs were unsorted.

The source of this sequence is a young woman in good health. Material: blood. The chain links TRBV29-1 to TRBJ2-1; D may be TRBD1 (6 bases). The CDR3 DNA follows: TGCAGCGTTGAGAGTCCGGGACACGGGCAAGGTGAGCAGTTCTTC. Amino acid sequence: CSVESPGHGQGEQFF.